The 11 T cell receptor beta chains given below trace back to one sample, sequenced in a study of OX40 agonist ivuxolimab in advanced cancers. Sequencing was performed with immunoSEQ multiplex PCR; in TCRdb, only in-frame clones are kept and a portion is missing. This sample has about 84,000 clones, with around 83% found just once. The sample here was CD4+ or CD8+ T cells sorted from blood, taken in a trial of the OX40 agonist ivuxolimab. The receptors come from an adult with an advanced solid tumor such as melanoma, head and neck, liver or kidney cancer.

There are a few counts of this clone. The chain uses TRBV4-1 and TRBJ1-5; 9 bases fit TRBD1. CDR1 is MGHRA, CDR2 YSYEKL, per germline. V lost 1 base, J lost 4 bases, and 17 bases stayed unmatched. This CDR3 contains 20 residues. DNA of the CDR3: TGCGCCAGCAGCCAAGCCGGAGCCGGGACAGGGAGACTAGGGAATCAGCCCCAGCATTTT. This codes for CASSQAGAGTGRLGNQPQHF.

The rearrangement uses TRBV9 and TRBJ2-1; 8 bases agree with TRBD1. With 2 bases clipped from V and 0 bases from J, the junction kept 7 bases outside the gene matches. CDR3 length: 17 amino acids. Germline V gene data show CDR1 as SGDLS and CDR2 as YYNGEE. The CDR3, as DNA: TGTGCCAGCAGCGTCCAGGGGGCGATAAACTCCTACAATGAGCAGTTCTTC. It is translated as CASSVQGAINSYNEQFF.

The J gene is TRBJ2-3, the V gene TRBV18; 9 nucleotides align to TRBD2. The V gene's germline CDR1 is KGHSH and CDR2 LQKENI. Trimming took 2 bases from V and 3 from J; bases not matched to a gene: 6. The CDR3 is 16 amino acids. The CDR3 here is CASSPWVAGVTDTQYF. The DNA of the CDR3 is TGTGCCAGCTCACCATGGGTAGCGGGGGTAACAGATACGCAGTATTTT.

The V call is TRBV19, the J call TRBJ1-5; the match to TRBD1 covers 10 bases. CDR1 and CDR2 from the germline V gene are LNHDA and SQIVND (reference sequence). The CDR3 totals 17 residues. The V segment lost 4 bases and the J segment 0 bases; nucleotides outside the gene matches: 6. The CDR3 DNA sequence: TGTGCCAGTAGTAGGGCGACAGGGGGCGTTAGCAATCAGCCCCAGCATTTT. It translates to CASSRATGGVSNQPQHF.

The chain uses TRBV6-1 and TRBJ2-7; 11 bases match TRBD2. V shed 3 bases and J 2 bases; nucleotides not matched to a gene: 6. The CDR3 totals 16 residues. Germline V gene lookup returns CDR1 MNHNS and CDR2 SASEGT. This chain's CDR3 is CASSDRGLAAAYEQYF. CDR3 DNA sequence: TGTGCCAGCAGTGACAGGGGACTAGCGGCAGCCTACGAGCAGTACTTC.

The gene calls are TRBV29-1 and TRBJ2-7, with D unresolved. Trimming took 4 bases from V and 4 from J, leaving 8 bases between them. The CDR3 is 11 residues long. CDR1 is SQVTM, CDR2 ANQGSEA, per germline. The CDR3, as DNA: TGCAGCGTTGCAACCTCATACGAGCAGTACGTC. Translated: CSVATSYEQYV.

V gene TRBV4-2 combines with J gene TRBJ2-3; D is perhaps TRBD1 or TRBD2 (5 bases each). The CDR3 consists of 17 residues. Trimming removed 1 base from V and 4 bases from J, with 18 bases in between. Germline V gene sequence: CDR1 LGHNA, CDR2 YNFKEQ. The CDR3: CASSQAPHEGRSDTQYF. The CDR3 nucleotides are TGTGCCAGCAGCCAAGCCCCACATGAGGGGCGGTCAGATACGCAGTATTTT.

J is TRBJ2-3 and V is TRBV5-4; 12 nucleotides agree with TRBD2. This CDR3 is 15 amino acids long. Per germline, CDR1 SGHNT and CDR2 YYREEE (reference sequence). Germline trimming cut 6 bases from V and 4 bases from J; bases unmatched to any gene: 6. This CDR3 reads CASTPSGGAPDTQYF. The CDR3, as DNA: TGTGCCAGCACCCCTAGCGGGGGGGCCCCAGATACGCAGTATTTT. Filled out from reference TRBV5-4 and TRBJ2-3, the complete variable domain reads ETGVTQSPTHLIKTRGQQVTLRCSSQSGHNTVSWYQQALGQGPQFIFQYYREEENGRGNFPPRFSGLQFPNYSSELNVNALELDDSALYLCASTPSGGAPDTQYFGPGTRLTVL.

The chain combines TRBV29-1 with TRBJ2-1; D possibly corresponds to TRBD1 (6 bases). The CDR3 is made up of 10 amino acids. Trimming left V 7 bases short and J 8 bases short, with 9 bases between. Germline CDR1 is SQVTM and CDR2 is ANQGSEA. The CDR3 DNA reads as TGCAGCGGACAGGTAGATGAGCAGTTCTTC. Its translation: CSGQVDEQFF.

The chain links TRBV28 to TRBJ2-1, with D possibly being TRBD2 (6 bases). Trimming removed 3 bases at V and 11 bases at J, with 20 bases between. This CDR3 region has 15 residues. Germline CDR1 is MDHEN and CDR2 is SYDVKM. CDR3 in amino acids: CASSFSPSGDSQQFF. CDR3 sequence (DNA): TGTGCCAGCAGTTTTTCCCCCTCGGGGGATTCTCAGCAGTTCTTC. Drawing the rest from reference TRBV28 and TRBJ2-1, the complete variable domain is DVKVTQSSRYLVKRTGEKVFLECVQDMDHENMFWYRQDPGLGLRLIYFSYDVKMKEKGDIPEGYSVSREKKERFSLILESASTNQTSMYLCASSFSPSGDSQQFFGPGTRLTVL.

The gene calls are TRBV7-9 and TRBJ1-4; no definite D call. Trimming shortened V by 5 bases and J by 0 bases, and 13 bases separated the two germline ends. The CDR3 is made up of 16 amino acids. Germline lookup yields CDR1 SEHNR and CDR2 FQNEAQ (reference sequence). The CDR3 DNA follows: TGTGCCAGCAGCGTTAGGACGCCTGCAACTAATGAAAAACTGTTTTTT. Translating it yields CASSVRTPATNEKLFF.